A selection of T cell receptor beta chains follows, all from one sample in a study of response to subunit inactivated influenza vaccine. One entry per CDR3 protein results from TCRdb running MiXCR on the RT-PCR reads. The sample lists approximately 300,000 distinct CDR3 sequences, 20% to 25% occurring once. Material: PBMCs from blood, obtained approximately 20 months after vaccination. The source of these receptors is a man aged 50 to 69 who received an inactivated influenza vaccine. The CDR3 runs from the conserved cysteine through the conserved F or W. Fields, in order: J gene, D gene, V gene, CDR3 length, clone size, CDR3 DNA, CDR3 protein. The D gene is left open where the match is weak. The size field is filled for only some rows; it gives once, few, many or a size class.

TRBJ1-2 TRBD1 TRBV24-1 14 many TGTGCCACCAGTGACCCTCGACAGGGACGGGGCTACACCTTC CATSDPRQGRGYTF
TRBJ1-6 NA TRBV6-1 16 NA TGTGCCAGCAGTGAGAGGGGGTCTTACTATAATTCACCCCTCCACTTT CASSERGSYYNSPLHF
TRBJ2-3 TRBD2 TRBV20-1 15 NA TGCAGTGCTAATTCCCGGGAGGGGAGCACAGATACGCAGTATTTT CSANSREGSTDTQYF
TRBJ1-2 NA TRBV6-1 14 few TGTGCCAGCAGACGGACAGCGAATGGGTATGGCTACACCTTC CASRRTANGYGYTF
TRBJ2-1 TRBD2 TRBV7-9 17 NA TGTGCCAGCAGCTTATTCTGGGCTAGCGGGAGGAACGATGAGCAGTTCTTC CASSLFWASGRNDEQFF
TRBJ2-2 NA TRBV5-5 15 few TGTGCCAGCAGCTTAGGTCCCAGGGCGACCGGGGAGCTGTTTTTT CASSLGPRATGELFF
TRBJ2-2 TRBD2 TRBV15 16 NA TGTGCCACCAGCTCGGCGGCTAGCGGGCCCTCCGGGGAGCTGTTTTTT CATSSAASGPSGELFF
TRBJ1-4 NA TRBV20-1 15 few TGCAGTGCTAGACGGACGGAGAGCGGGGATGAAAAACTGTTTTTT CSARRTESGDEKLFF
TRBJ2-7 TRBD2 TRBV6-1 16 NA TGTGCCAGCAGTCAGACTAGCGGGAGAAGCCGCTACGAGCAGTACTTC CASSQTSGRSRYEQYF
TRBJ1-1 NA TRBV7-9 15 NA TGTGCCAGCAGCTTAGGGGGGCATCTGGGGACTGAAGCTTTCTTT CASSLGGHLGTEAFF
TRBJ1-2 NA TRBV21-1 16 few TGTGCCAGCAGCAAAGAGGGAGGCAAGATCAACTATGGCTACACCTTC CASSKEGGKINYGYTF
TRBJ2-3 TRBD2 TRBV29-1 14 NA TGCAGCGTTGTAGTTAGCGGGAGAACAGATACGCAGTATTTT CSVVVSGRTDTQYF
TRBJ2-1 NA TRBV5-1 15 NA TGCGCCAGCAGCCCTCGGGTAGCCGAAGACAATGAGCAGTTCTTC CASSPRVAEDNEQFF
TRBJ2-5 NA TRBV7-9 12 NA TGTGCCAGCAGCTTAGTTGTGGAGACCCAGTACTTC CASSLVVETQYF
TRBJ1-2 NA TRBV27 15 NA TGTGCCAGCAGTATAAACCCTGAGGGGAACTATGGCTACACCTTC CASSINPEGNYGYTF
TRBJ2-1 NA TRBV6-5 12 many TGTGCCAGCAGTTACATCCACAATGAGCAGTTCTTC CASSYIHNEQFF
TRBJ2-1 TRBD2 TRBV7-8 15 few TGTGCCAGCAGCTTAAGGGCGGGAGGAGGCGATGAGCAGTTCTTC CASSLRAGGGDEQFF
TRBJ2-1 TRBD2 TRBV5-1 13 NA TGCGCCAGCTTCCCTAGCGGGGCTGATGAGCAGTTCTTC CASFPSGADEQFF
TRBJ2-3 NA TRBV29-1 12 few TGCAGCGGCCAAGTCTCCAGTAATACGCAGTATTTT CSGQVSSNTQYF
TRBJ2-5 NA TRBV29-1 10 few TGCAGCGTTGCAAAAGAGACCCAGTACTTC CSVAKETQYF
TRBJ1-5 TRBD1 TRBV18 16 few TGTGCCAGCTCACACCGGGACAGGGGCGCGAACCAGCCCCAGCATTTT CASSHRDRGANQPQHF
TRBJ1-5 NA TRBV10-3 17 many TGTGCCATCAGTGACGTCCCGGGAGCGCATAGCAATCAGCCCCAGCATTTT CAISDVPGAHSNQPQHF
TRBJ1-5 TRBD1 TRBV4-3 18 many TGCGCCAGCAGCCAAGATCTTAACGGACAGGGGGACAATCAGCCCCAGCATTTT CASSQDLNGQGDNQPQHF
TRBJ2-4 TRBD2 TRBV4-3 17 few TGCGCCAGCAGCCAAGCCCCCCTAGCGGGATTCAAAAACATTCAGTACTTC CASSQAPLAGFKNIQYF
TRBJ1-6 NA TRBV7-9 15 NA TGTGCCAGCAGCCCTAAGGGTAGCAGGGATTCACCCCTCCACTTT CASSPKGSRDSPLHF
TRBJ1-4 NA TRBV2 14 NA TGTGCCAGCACCTTGACAGGAGCTAATGAAAAACTGTTTTTT CASTLTGANEKLFF
TRBJ2-2 NA TRBV19 14 NA TGTGCCAGTAGTACGGAGCCGAGAACCGGGGAGCTGTTTTTT CASSTEPRTGELFF
TRBJ2-2 NA TRBV11-2 14 NA TGTGCCAGCAGCTTAACGGGGGTCACCGGGGAGCTGTTTTTT CASSLTGVTGELFF
TRBJ2-7 TRBD1 TRBV10-3 14 NA TGTGCCATCAGGGGGACAGGGATCTCCTACGAGCAGTACTTC CAIRGTGISYEQYF
TRBJ2-7 TRBD1 TRBV29-1 14 few TGCAGCGTGGATCTGGGGACAGGGCGGGTCGAGCAGTACTTC CSVDLGTGRVEQYF
TRBJ2-7 NA TRBV11-2 12 NA TGTGCCAGCAGCTGGGGACCCTACGAGCAGTACTTC CASSWGPYEQYF
TRBJ2-2 NA TRBV15 15 NA TGTGCCACCAGCAGAGATCACGGGTCCCACGGGGAGCTGTTTTTT CATSRDHGSHGELFF
TRBJ1-1 NA TRBV6-1 13 few TGTGCCAGCAGTGAAATTTCAGGTTTCGAAGCTTTCTTT CASSEISGFEAFF
TRBJ1-2 TRBD1 TRBV7-2 15 few TGTGCCAGCAGTCTCACAGGGGGCGACGGCTATGGCTACACCTTC CASSLTGGDGYGYTF
TRBJ1-2 NA TRBV7-9 16 few TGTGCCAGCAGCCCCTCCCCCCGGGCCGGGCCCTATGGCTACACCTTC CASSPSPRAGPYGYTF
TRBJ1-3 NA TRBV5-5 16 NA TGTGCCAGCAGCTTACTCGGGTCCGGCTCTGGAAACACCATATATTTT CASSLLGSGSGNTIYF
TRBJ2-2 NA TRBV12-3/TRBV12-4 20 few TGTGCCAGCAGTTTAGTATTCATCTTTACCCGGGACGCGAACACCGGGGAGCTGTTTTTT CASSLVFIFTRDANTGELFF
TRBJ2-7 NA TRBV29-1 14 NA TGCAGCGCAAAGAGGAAGCTAAGCTTCTACGAGCAGTACTTC CSAKRKLSFYEQYF
TRBJ1-3 NA TRBV28 14 NA TGTGCCAGCAGTTTAGGCGGGATGTCAAACACCATATATTTT CASSLGGMSNTIYF
TRBJ2-5 NA TRBV5-5 15 NA TGTGCCAGCAGCTTTACAGGGTTTTCGTCGGAGACCCAGTACTTC CASSFTGFSSETQYF
TRBJ1-4 TRBD1 TRBV5-1 16 few TGCGCCAGCAGCCGCTCTAGAGACAGGGCTGGTGAAAAACTGTTTTTT CASSRSRDRAGEKLFF